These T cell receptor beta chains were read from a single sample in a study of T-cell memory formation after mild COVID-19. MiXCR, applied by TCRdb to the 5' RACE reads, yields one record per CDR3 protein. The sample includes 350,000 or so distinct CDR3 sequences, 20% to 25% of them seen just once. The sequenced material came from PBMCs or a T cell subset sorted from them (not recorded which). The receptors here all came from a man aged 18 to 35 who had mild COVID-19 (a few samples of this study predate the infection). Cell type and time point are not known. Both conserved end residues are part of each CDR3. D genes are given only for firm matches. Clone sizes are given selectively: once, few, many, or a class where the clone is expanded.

CDR3 DNA: TGTGACACAAAGGAAGCGGGGGGTCTAACCGGGGAGCTGTTTTTT
CDR3 protein: CDTKEAGGLTGELFF
V gene: TRBV6-2/TRBV6-3
J gene: TRBJ2-2
D gene: TRBD2
clone size: once

CDR3 DNA: TGTGCCAGCAGCCAAAACGAGGAGGCATACGAGCAGTACTTC
CDR3 protein: CASSQNEEAYEQYF
V gene: TRBV6-4
J gene: TRBJ2-7
D gene: NA
clone size: NA

CDR3 DNA: TGTGCCAGCCCGAGTAAATCCTACTCACCCCTCCACTTT
CDR3 protein: CASPSKSYSPLHF
V gene: TRBV5-6
J gene: TRBJ1-6
D gene: NA
clone size: NA

CDR3 DNA: TGTGCCAGCAGCCTGACAGTCAACGATCGGTTTAATGAAAAACTGTTTTTT
CDR3 protein: CASSLTVNDRFNEKLFF
V gene: TRBV6-5
J gene: TRBJ1-4
D gene: NA
clone size: NA

CDR3 DNA: TGTGCCAGCAGCTACCTCCGACTAGCCGGGATACAGTTCTTC
CDR3 protein: CASSYLRLAGIQFF
V gene: TRBV11-2
J gene: TRBJ2-1
D gene: TRBD2
clone size: NA

CDR3 DNA: TGTGCCAGCAGCCAAGCCAGGGGGTTGGGAGCTGAAGCTTTCTTT
CDR3 protein: CASSQARGLGAEAFF
V gene: TRBV14
J gene: TRBJ1-1
D gene: TRBD1
clone size: few

CDR3 DNA: TGTGCCAGCAGCAGCCGGGACACCCCCACAGGGTATTTT
CDR3 protein: CASSSRDTPTGYF
V gene: TRBV7-9
J gene: TRBJ2-3
D gene: NA
clone size: NA

CDR3 DNA: TGCGCCAGCAGCTTAGGCGAAAATCAGCCCCAGCATTTT
CDR3 protein: CASSLGENQPQHF
V gene: TRBV5-1
J gene: TRBJ1-5
D gene: NA
clone size: many

CDR3 DNA: TGTGCCAGCAGCTTAGGCACAGGGTATGAAGGTACGCAGTATTTT
CDR3 protein: CASSLGTGYEGTQYF
V gene: TRBV7-9
J gene: TRBJ2-3
D gene: NA
clone size: few

CDR3 DNA: TGTGCCACCAGCAGAGAGTCTAGGAGAAACACCGGGGAGCTGTTTTTT
CDR3 protein: CATSRESRRNTGELFF
V gene: TRBV15
J gene: TRBJ2-2
D gene: NA
clone size: few

CDR3 DNA: TGTGCCAGCATTGACTGGGGGTCTGGGGCCAACGTCCTGACTTTC
CDR3 protein: CASIDWGSGANVLTF
V gene: TRBV6-5
J gene: TRBJ2-6
D gene: NA
clone size: few

CDR3 DNA: TGTGCCAGCAGCCCCTTAATCCGCACACCGGAGCAGTTCTTC
CDR3 protein: CASSPLIRTPEQFF
V gene: TRBV4-2
J gene: TRBJ2-1
D gene: NA
clone size: NA